These 9 T cell receptor beta chains were all obtained from the same sample, sequenced in a study of shared clonotypes between healthy human individuals. Data came from immunoSEQ multiplex PCR; TCRdb stores just in-frame clones and leaves some out. Counted here are about 380,000 clones, about 96% occurring once; the ten biggest clones make up 0.32%. Sequenced material: memory CD8+ T cells sorted from blood. Subset in this sample: CD45RO+ cells pooled with CCR7-negative TemRA cells. These TCRs come from a man younger than 40 in good health.

The chain combines TRBV5-1 with TRBJ1-3; D unresolved. This CDR3 comprises 15 residues. Germline CDR1 is SGHRS and CDR2 is YFSETQ. The germline V and J ends were trimmed by 1 base and 5 bases, with 13 bases remaining between them. The CDR3 nucleotides are TGCGCCAGCAGCTTGTATGGTACAGCCCGAAACACCATATATTTT. Amino acid sequence: CASSLYGTARNTIYF.

V usage is TRBV19 and J usage is TRBJ2-1; the D gene is possibly TRBD1 (6 bases). The CDR3 covers 14 residues. Germline assignment: CDR1 LNHDA and CDR2 SQIVND (reference sequence). V lost 3 bases to trimming and J lost 7 bases, with 13 bases between them. The CDR3 loop is CASSIFGRGNEQFF. The CDR3, as DNA: TGTGCCAGTAGTATTTTCGGCAGGGGTAATGAGCAGTTCTTC. Full variable domain (missing parts from reference TRBV19 and TRBJ2-1): DGGITQSPKYLFRKEGQNVTLSCEQNLNHDAMYWYRQDPGQGLRLIYYSQIVNDFQKGDIAEGYSVSREKKESFPLTVTSAQKNPTAFYLCASSIFGRGNEQFFGPGTRLTVL.

V usage is TRBV5-6 and J usage is TRBJ2-5; 9 bases line up with TRBD1. With V trimmed by 3 bases and J by 3 bases, 0 bases remained unmatched. The CDR3 runs to 13 residues. The germline V gene has CDR1 SGHDT and CDR2 YYEEEE. The CDR3 DNA follows: TGTGCCAGCAGCTGGGACAGGGAAGAGACCCAGTACTTC. Translating it yields CASSWDREETQYF.

The V call is TRBV4-1, the J call TRBJ2-7; D might be TRBD2 (6 bases). The germline V gene encodes CDR1 MGHRA and CDR2 YSYEKL. V lost 0 bases, J lost 0 bases, and 12 bases lay in between. This CDR3 contains 16 residues. The CDR3 sequence is CASSQDSGPSSYEQYF. CDR3 DNA sequence: TGCGCCAGCAGCCAAGATAGCGGTCCTAGCTCCTACGAGCAGTACTTC.

The rearrangement links TRBV29-1 to TRBJ1-3, with TRBD1 as a possible D gene (5 bases). The V gene's germline CDR1 is SQVTM and CDR2 ANQGSEA. The CDR3 has 13 amino acids. V was clipped by 6 bases and J by 9 bases, with 18 bases between them. CDR3 residues: CSVKGSRVGTIYF. Here the CDR3 DNA reads TGCAGCGTCAAGGGGTCCAGGGTCGGCACCATATATTTT.

Note on this clone: This same CDR3 is encoded by further DNA sequences in the sample. The V and J genes are TRBV4-1 and TRBJ2-7; 11 positions match TRBD2. Germline V gives CDR1 MGHRA, CDR2 YSYEKL. The V gene end was trimmed by 2 bases and the J gene end by 1 base; junction bases not matched to a gene: 1. The CDR3 is 15 residues long. The CDR3 here is CASSQLAGGSYEQYF. In DNA form, the CDR3 reads TGCGCCAGCAGCCAACTAGCGGGAGGATCCTACGAGCAGTACTTC.

This chain uses TRBV6-1 with TRBJ2-5; TRBD1 aligns across 7 bases. Germline lookup yields CDR1 MNHNS and CDR2 SASEGT. The CDR3 runs 16 residues. V was pared by 3 bases and J by 2 bases, with 9 bases of the junction left unmatched. The CDR3 loop is CASSDSRVRGQETQYF. The CDR3 DNA follows: TGTGCCAGCAGTGATAGTAGGGTCAGGGGGCAAGAGACCCAGTACTTC.

The chain carries TRBV19 and TRBJ2-1; 10 bases agree with TRBD2. The V gene end was trimmed by 6 bases and the J gene end by 4 bases; junction bases not matched to a gene: 0. The CDR3 spans 13 residues. Germline V gives CDR1 LNHDA, CDR2 SQIVND (reference sequence). CDR3 loop: CASRLAGYNEQFF. CDR3 sequence (DNA): TGTGCCAGTAGACTAGCGGGGTACAATGAGCAGTTCTTC.

The chain joins TRBV18 to TRBJ2-1; no definite D call. The germline CDR1 and CDR2 sequences are KGHSH and LQKENI. V was clipped by 3 bases and J by 6 bases, with 12 bases between them. The CDR3 consists of 14 residues. CDR3 in amino acids: CASSPRVRSNEQFF. CDR3 coding DNA: TGTGCCAGCTCACCCCGTGTTAGATCCAATGAGCAGTTCTTC.